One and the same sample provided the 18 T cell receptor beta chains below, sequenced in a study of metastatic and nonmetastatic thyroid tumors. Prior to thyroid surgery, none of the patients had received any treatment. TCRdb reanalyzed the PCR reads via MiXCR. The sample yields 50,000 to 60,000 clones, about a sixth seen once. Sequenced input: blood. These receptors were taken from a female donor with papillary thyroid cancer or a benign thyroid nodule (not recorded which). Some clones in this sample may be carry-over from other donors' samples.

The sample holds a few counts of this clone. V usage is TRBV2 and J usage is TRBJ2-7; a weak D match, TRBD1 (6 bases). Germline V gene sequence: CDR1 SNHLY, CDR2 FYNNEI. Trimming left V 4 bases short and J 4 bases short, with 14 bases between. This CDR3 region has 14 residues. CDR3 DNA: TGTGCCAGCAGTGGAGACAGGTGTATATACGAGCAGTACTTC. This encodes CASSGDRCIYEQYF.

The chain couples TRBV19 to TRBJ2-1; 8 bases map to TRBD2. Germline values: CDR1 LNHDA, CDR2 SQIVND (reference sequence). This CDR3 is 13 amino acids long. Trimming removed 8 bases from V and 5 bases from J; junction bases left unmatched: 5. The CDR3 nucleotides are TGTGCCAGTCGCGGGGGGTCCGACAATGAGCAGTTCTTC. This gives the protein CASRGGSDNEQFF.

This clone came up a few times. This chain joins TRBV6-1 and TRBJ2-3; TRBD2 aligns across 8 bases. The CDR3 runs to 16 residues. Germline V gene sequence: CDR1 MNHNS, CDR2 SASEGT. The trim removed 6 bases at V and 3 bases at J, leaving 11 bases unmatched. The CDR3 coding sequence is TGTGCCAGCAGACCACCGTTACTAGCGGCTACAGATACGCAGTATTTT. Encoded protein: CASRPPLLAATDTQYF.

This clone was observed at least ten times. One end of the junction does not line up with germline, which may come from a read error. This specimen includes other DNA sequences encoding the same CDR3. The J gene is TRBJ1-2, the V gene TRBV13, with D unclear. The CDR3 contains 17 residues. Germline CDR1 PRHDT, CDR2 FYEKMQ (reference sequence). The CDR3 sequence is CASSFRTASQRVYGYTF. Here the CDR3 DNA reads TGTGCCAGTAGCTTTCGGACCGCTTCCCAACGAGTCTATGGCTACACCTTC.

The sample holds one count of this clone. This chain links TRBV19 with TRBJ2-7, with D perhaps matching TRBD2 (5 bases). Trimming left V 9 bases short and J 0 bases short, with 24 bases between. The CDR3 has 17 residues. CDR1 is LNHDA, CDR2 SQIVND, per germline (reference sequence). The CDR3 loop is CARVRGLQTYNSYEQYF. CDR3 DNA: TGTGCCAGGGTGAGAGGGTTACAAACGTACAACTCCTACGAGCAGTACTTC.

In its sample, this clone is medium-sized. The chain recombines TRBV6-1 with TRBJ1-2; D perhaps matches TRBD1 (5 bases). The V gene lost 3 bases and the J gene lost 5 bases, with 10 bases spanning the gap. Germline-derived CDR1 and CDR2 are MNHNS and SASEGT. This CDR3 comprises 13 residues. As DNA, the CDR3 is TGTGCCAGCAGTGAGGGCAGGGTATATGGCTACACCTTC. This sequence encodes CASSEGRVYGYTF.

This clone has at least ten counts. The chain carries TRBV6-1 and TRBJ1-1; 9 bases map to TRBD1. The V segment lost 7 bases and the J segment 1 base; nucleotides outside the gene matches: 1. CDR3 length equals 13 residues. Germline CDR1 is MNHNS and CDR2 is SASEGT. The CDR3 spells CASKQGANTEAFF. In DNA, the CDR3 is TGTGCCAGCAAACAGGGGGCGAACACTGAAGCTTTCTTT.

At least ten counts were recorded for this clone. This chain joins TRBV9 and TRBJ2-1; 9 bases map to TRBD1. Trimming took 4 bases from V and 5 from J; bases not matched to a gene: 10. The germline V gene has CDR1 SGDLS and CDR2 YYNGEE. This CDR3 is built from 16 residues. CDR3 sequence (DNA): TGTGCCAGCAGCACCAGCCGGGACAGGGAAAACAATGAGCAGTTCTTC. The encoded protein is CASSTSRDRENNEQFF.

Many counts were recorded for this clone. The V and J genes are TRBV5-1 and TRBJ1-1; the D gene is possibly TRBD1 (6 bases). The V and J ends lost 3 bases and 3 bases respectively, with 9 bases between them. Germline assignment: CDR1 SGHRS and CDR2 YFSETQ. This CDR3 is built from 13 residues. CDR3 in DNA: TGCGCCAGCAGCTCACAGGGTTACACTGAAGCTTTCTTT. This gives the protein CASSSQGYTEAFF.

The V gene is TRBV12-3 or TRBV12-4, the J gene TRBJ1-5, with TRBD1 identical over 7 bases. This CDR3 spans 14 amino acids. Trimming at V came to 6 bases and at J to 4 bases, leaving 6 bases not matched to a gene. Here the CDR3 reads CASRSDRENQPQHF. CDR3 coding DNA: TGTGCCAGCAGATCAGACAGGGAGAATCAGCCCCAGCATTTT.

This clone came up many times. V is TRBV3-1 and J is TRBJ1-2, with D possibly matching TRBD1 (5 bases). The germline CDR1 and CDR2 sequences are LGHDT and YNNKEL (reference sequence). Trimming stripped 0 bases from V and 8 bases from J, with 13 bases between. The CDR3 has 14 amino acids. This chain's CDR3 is CASSQDLQAGGYTF. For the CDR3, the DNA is TGTGCCAGCAGCCAAGATCTACAGGCCGGGGGCTACACCTTC.

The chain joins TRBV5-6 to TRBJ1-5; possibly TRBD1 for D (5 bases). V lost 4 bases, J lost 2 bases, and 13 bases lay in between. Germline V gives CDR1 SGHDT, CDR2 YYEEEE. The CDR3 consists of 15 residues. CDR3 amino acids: CASSPRRGGNQPQHF. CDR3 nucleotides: TGTGCCAGCAGCCCCCGTAGAGGGGGCAATCAGCCCCAGCATTTT.

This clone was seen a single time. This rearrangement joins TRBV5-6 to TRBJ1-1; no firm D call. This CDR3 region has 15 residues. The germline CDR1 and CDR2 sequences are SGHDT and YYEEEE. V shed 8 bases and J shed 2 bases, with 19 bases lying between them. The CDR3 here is CASTPVAARNTEAFF. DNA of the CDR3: TGTGCCAGTACGCCGGTGGCAGCGAGAAACACTGAAGCTTTCTTT.

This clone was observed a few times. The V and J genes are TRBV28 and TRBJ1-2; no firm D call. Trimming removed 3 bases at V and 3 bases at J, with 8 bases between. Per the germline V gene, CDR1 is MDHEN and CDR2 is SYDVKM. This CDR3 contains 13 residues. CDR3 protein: CASSFVDDYGYTF. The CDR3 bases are TGTGCCAGCAGTTTCGTAGATGACTATGGCTACACCTTC.

CDR3 region: CASSRLAGESEQYF. CDR3 in DNA: TGTGCCAGCAGCCGACTAGCGGGAGAGAGCGAGCAGTACTTC. The chain joins TRBV11-3 to TRBJ2-7, with TRBD2 identical over 12 bases. Germline V gives CDR1 SGHNT, CDR2 YENEEA. Unmatched junction bases numbered 5, after V lost 5 bases and J lost 6 bases. The CDR3 totals 14 residues. The variable domain in full, completed from reference TRBV11-3 and TRBJ2-7, reads EAGVVQSPRYKIIEKKQPVAFWCNPISGHNTLYWYLQNLGQGPELLIRYENEEAVDDSQLPKDRFSAERLKGVDSTLKIQPAELGDSAVYLCASSRLAGESEQYFGPGTRLTVT.

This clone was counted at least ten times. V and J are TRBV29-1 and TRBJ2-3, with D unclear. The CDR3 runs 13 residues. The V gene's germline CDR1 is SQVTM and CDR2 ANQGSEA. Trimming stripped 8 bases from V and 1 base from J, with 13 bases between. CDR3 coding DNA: TGCAGCTTTCAAGGGTCAGGCACAGATACGCAGTATTTT. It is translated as CSFQGSGTDTQYF.

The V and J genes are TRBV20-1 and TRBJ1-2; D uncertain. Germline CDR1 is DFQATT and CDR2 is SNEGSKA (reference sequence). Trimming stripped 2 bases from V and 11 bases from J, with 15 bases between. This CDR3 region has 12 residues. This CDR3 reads CSARTHFYVYTF. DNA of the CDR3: TGCAGTGCTAGAACACACTTCTATGTTTACACCTTC.

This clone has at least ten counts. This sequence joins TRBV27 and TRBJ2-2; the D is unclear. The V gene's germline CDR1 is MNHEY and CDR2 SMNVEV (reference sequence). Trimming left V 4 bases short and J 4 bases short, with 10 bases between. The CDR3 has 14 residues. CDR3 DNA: TGTGCCAGCAGTTCATCAACTGGCACCGGGGAGCTGTTTTTT. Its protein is CASSSSTGTGELFF.